This note documents a single T cell receptor beta chain sequence. Original handling: Cell counts per sample came from amplifying reference gene primers. Here immunoSEQ multiplex PCR was the method, and the copy in TCRdb shows in-frame clones only, minus some. For V, J and clone size, that table is used; D and trimming come from the DNA. The sample holds 15,000 to 20,000 clones; 65% to 85% are singletons and the top ten take around 14%. V was clipped by 0 bases and J by 3 bases, with 9 bases between them. Germline CDR1 MGHRA, CDR2 YSYEKL. The CDR3 is 15 residues long. This specimen belongs to a study of blood T cell repertoires in COVID-19.

Sequencing used peripheral blood. This sequence originates from a man aged 40-50 years with active or convalescent COVID-19. V gene TRBV4-1 combines with J gene TRBJ2-1, with a possible D match to TRBD2 (5 bases). This chain's CDR3 is CASSQERALYNEQFF. The CDR3 DNA sequence: TGCGCCAGCAGCCAAGAGCGGGCCCTCTACAATGAGCAGTTCTTC.